This T cell receptor (beta chain) is from a study of CD8 T cells in Susac syndrome. The CDR3 is made up of 15 amino acids. V lost 0 bases and J lost 3, with 6 bases in between. Per germline, CDR1 WSHSY and CDR2 SAAADI. Controls matched for sex and age were healthy donors. It was with random hexamers that 0.5 to 1 ug RNA was reverse transcribed. One entry per CDR3 protein results from TCRdb running MiXCR on the immunoSEQ multiplex PCR reads. The sample yields 160,000 or so distinct CDR3 sequences, about 91% seen once. This chain connects TRBV10-2 to TRBJ2-6; possibly TRBD2 for D (5 bases). This clonotype originated in a human donor in good health. The sequenced sample consisted of CD4+ T cells from PBMCs. This chain's CDR3 is CASSESEDGANVLTF. The DNA of the CDR3 is TGCGCCAGCAGTGAGTCGGAGGATGGGGCCAACGTCCTGACTTTC.